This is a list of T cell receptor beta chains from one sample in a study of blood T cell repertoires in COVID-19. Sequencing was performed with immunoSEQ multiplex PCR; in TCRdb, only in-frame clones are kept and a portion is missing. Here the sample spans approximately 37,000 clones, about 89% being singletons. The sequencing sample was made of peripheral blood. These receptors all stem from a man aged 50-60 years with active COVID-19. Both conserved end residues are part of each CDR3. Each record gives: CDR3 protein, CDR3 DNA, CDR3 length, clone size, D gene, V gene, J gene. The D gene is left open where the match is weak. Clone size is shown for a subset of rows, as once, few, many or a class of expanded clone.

CDR3aa: CASSTGQGAYNEQFF; CDR3nt: TGTGCCAGCAGCACGGGACAGGGAGCTTACAATGAGCAGTTCTTC; len: 15; abundance: .; d_gene: TRBD1; v_gene: TRBV5-6; j_gene: TRBJ2-1
CDR3aa: CASSRAFSSYEQYF; CDR3nt: TGTGCCAGCAGCCGTGCCTTTAGCTCCTACGAGCAGTACTTC; len: 14; abundance: .; d_gene: .; v_gene: TRBV3-1/TRBV3-2; j_gene: TRBJ2-7
CDR3aa: CSAGLAGTDTQYF; CDR3nt: TGCAGCGCAGGACTAGCGGGCACAGATACGCAGTATTTT; len: 13; abundance: .; d_gene: TRBD2; v_gene: TRBV29-1; j_gene: TRBJ2-3
CDR3aa: CASSLGSGNNEQFF; CDR3nt: TGTGCCAGCAGTTTAGGTTCAGGGAACAATGAGCAGTTCTTC; len: 14; abundance: .; d_gene: .; v_gene: TRBV27; j_gene: TRBJ2-1
CDR3aa: CASSPRGQSSGPENIQYF; CDR3nt: TGTGCCAGCTCACCGAGGGGACAGTCATCCGGGCCCGAAAACATTCAGTACTTC; len: 18; abundance: .; d_gene: TRBD1; v_gene: TRBV18; j_gene: TRBJ2-4
CDR3aa: CATSRDRGQGSYEQYF; CDR3nt: TGTGCCACCAGCAGAGATAGGGGACAGGGGAGCTACGAGCAGTACTTC; len: 16; abundance: many; d_gene: TRBD1; v_gene: TRBV15; j_gene: TRBJ2-7
CDR3aa: CASSQVGWGGMNTEAFF; CDR3nt: TGCGCCAGCAGCCAGGTGGGGTGGGGAGGGATGAACACTGAAGCTTTCTTT; len: 17; abundance: .; d_gene: .; v_gene: TRBV4-1; j_gene: TRBJ1-1
CDR3aa: CASGLGHLNNEQFF; CDR3nt: TGTGCTAGTGGTTTGGGACACCTTAACAATGAGCAGTTCTTC; len: 14; abundance: once; d_gene: .; v_gene: TRBV12-5; j_gene: TRBJ2-1
CDR3aa: CASRRGGAINEQFF; CDR3nt: TGTGCCAGCCGGAGAGGGGGCGCGATCAATGAGCAGTTCTTC; len: 14; abundance: .; d_gene: TRBD1; v_gene: TRBV27; j_gene: TRBJ2-1
CDR3aa: CASSPSGGETQYF; CDR3nt: TGTGCCAGCAGTCCATCCGGGGGGGAGACCCAGTACTTC; len: 13; abundance: .; d_gene: TRBD2; v_gene: TRBV12-3/TRBV12-4; j_gene: TRBJ2-5
CDR3aa: CASSLPSQETQYF; CDR3nt: TGTGCCAGCAGCCTCCCCAGCCAAGAGACCCAGTACTTC; len: 13; abundance: .; d_gene: .; v_gene: TRBV28; j_gene: TRBJ2-5
CDR3aa: CASSWSAGQETQYF; CDR3nt: TGTGCCAGCAGTTGGTCAGCGGGGCAAGAGACCCAGTACTTC; len: 14; abundance: .; d_gene: TRBD2; v_gene: TRBV9; j_gene: TRBJ2-5
CDR3aa: CASSVVADSYNEQFF; CDR3nt: TGTGCCAGCAGCGTAGTGGCAGATTCCTACAATGAGCAGTTCTTC; len: 15; abundance: .; d_gene: .; v_gene: TRBV9; j_gene: TRBJ2-1
CDR3aa: CASSEGPREAFF; CDR3nt: TGTGCCAGCAGTGAGGGGCCCCGTGAAGCTTTCTTT; len: 12; abundance: .; d_gene: .; v_gene: TRBV25-1; j_gene: TRBJ1-1
CDR3aa: CASSSGGPNTEAFF; CDR3nt: TGTGCCAGCAGTTCGGGGGGCCCGAACACTGAAGCTTTCTTT; len: 14; abundance: .; d_gene: .; v_gene: TRBV27; j_gene: TRBJ1-1
CDR3aa: CATSSVGGYTF; CDR3nt: TGTGCCACCTCTAGTGTCGGTGGCTACACCTTC; len: 11; abundance: .; d_gene: .; v_gene: TRBV25-1; j_gene: TRBJ1-2
CDR3aa: CASSLRLEETQYF; CDR3nt: TGCGCCAGCAGCTTGAGGCTAGAAGAGACCCAGTACTTC; len: 13; abundance: .; d_gene: .; v_gene: TRBV5-1; j_gene: TRBJ2-5
CDR3aa: CASSDSLAQFF; CDR3nt: TGTGCCAGCAGTGATTCTCTAGCGCAGTTCTTC; len: 11; abundance: .; d_gene: .; v_gene: TRBV2; j_gene: TRBJ2-1
CDR3aa: CASTSGTRPSQPQHF; CDR3nt: TGTGCCAGCACCTCTGGGACAAGGCCAAGTCAGCCCCAGCATTTT; len: 15; abundance: .; d_gene: .; v_gene: TRBV6-5; j_gene: TRBJ1-5